The clone carrying this T cell receptor (beta chain) has more than one count but fewer than ten. Its antigen is unknown. Each CDR3 protein is one row after TCRdb ran MiXCR on the RACE reads. Among 150,000 to 200,000 distinct CDR3 sequences, more than 25% were seen once, and the ten largest hold nearly 3%. This entry comes from a study of human T cells and chemical hapten exposure. Background on the study: Women made up most patients, who had alopecia areata, totalis or universalis.

Deletions cut 9 bases from V and 2 bases from J, with 10 bases between. This CDR3 comprises 12 residues. The germline CDR1 and CDR2 sequences are MDHEN and SYDVKM. General study findings and limits: Among expanded TCRs, significantly more large CDR3 similarity clusters formed than among controls.

Sample time point: pre-sensitization, week 0. The treatment: therapeutic diphenylcyclopropenone sensitization with weekly scalp DPC. The genes are TRBV28 and TRBJ1-1, with D unresolved. The sample in question was whole blood, obtained in connection with sensitization to the hapten diphenylcyclopropenone (DPC). The clonotype was recovered from a woman in her twenties or thirties with alopecia areata. Some clones in this sample may be carry-over from other donors' samples. The CDR3 region is CASTFSNTEAFF. Written as DNA, the CDR3 is TGTGCCAGTACATTCAGCAACACTGAAGCTTTCTTT.